Listed here are 5 T cell receptor beta chains from one sample, sequenced in a study of T-cell reconstitution after alpha-beta-depleted transplantation in children. Unique molecular identifiers tagged the TCRbeta library. TCRdb independently ran MiXCR on the PCR reads; one entry per CDR3 protein. The repertoire has around 450,000 distinct CDR3 sequences, 15% to 20% of them found once; the top ten carry roughly 29%. Material: PBMCs, mostly from graft donor cells, obtained 360 days after TCRalphabeta/CD19-depleted stem cell transplant. The receptors shown here come from a boy in the first two years of life who had a stem cell transplant for Wiskott-Aldrich syndrome, so the T cells may come from the graft donor.

This clonotype has a handful of counts. The chain recombines TRBV29-1 with TRBJ2-6, with a weak D call TRBD1 (6 bases). CDR1 is SQVTM and CDR2 is ANQGSEA in the germline V gene. The CDR3 extends over 17 amino acids. Trimming removed 1 base from V and 1 base from J, with 14 bases in between. The CDR3 region is CSVEGGLGASGANVLTF. The CDR3, as DNA: TGCAGCGTTGAAGGGGGGCTCGGGGCTTCTGGGGCCAACGTCCTGACTTTC.

This clonotype was counted between two and nine times. This chain joins TRBV18 and TRBJ2-7, with 8 bases matching TRBD1. Germline CDR1 KGHSH, CDR2 LQKENI. V lost 3 bases, J lost 6 bases, and 7 bases stayed unmatched. The CDR3 covers 14 residues. The CDR3 DNA is TGTGCCAGCTCACCTGCAGGACAGGGTCGCGAGCAGTACTTC. It codes for CASSPAGQGREQYF.

J is TRBJ2-1 and V is TRBV11-2; D is unclear. V was pared by 4 bases and J by 8 bases, with 27 bases between. The CDR3 is 18 residues long. The germline V gene has CDR1 SGHAT and CDR2 FQNNGV. The CDR3, as DNA: TGTGCCAGCAGCTCACCCGGGCGCCATATTTGGGCCCCAGATGAGCAGTTCTTC. Amino acids: CASSSPGRHIWAPDEQFF.

This clonotype was seen a handful of times. CDR3 nucleotides: TGTGCCAGCAGCCCTAGCCGCATTAAGGACAGGGGGCGCCCCGGGGAGCTGTTTTTT. Its translation is CASSPSRIKDRGRPGELFF. The J gene is TRBJ2-2, the V gene TRBV6-5, with 11 bases matching TRBD1. CDR1 and CDR2 from the germline V gene are MNHEY and SVGAGI. Trimming removed 6 bases from V and 6 bases from J; junction bases left unmatched: 18. The CDR3 loop spans 19 amino acids.

The genes are TRBV6-1 and TRBJ2-2; 7 bases are a match to TRBD1. V gave up 6 bases and J gave up 6 bases; unmatched junction bases: 10. Looked up from germline, CDR1 is MNHNS and CDR2 is SASEGT. The CDR3 has 15 residues. CDR3 sequence reads: CASSPPRGRSGELFF. In DNA form, the CDR3 reads TGTGCCAGCAGCCCCCCAAGGGGGCGATCCGGGGAGCTGTTTTTT.